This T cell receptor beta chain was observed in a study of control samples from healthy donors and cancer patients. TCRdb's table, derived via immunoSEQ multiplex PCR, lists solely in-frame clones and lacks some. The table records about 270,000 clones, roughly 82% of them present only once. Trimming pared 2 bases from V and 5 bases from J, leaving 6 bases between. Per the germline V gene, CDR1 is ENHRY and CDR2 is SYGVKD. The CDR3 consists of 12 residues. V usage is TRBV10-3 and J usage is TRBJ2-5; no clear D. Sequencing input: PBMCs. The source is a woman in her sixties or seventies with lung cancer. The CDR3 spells CAISESRETQYF. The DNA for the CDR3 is TGTGCCATCAGTGAGAGTAGGGAGACCCAGTACTTC.